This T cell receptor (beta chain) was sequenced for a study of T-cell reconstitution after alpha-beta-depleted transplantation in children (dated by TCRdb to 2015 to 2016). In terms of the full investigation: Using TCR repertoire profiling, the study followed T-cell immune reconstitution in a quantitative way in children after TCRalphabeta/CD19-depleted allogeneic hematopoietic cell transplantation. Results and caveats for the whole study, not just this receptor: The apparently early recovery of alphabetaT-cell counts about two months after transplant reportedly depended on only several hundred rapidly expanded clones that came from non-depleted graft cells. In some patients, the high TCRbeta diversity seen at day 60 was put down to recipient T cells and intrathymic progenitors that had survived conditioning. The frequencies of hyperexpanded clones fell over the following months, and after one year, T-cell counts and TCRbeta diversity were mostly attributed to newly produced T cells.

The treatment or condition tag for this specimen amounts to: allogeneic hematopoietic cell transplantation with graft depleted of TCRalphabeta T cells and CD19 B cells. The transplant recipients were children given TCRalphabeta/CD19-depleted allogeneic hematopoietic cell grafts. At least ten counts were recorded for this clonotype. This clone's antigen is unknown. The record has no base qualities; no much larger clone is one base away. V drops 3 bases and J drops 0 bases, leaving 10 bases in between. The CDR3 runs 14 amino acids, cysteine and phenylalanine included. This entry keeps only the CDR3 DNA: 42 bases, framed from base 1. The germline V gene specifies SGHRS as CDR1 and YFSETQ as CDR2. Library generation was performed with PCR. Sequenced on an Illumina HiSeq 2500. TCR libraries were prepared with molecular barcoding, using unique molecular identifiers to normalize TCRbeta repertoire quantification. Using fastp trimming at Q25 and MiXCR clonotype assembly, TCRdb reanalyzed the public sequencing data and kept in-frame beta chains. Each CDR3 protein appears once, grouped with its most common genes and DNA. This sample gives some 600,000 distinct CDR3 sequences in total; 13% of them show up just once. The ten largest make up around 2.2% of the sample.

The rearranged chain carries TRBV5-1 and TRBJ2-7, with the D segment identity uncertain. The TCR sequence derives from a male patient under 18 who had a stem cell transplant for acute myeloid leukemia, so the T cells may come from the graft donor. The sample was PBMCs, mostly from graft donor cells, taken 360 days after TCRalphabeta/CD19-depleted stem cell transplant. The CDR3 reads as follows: CASSWMGNSYEQYF. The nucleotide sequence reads TGCGCCAGCAGCTGGATGGGGAACTCCTACGAGCAGTACTTC.